These 9 T cell receptor beta chains originate from one sample sequenced in a study of radiation and T cells in renal cell carcinoma. Produced via immunoSEQ multiplex PCR; TCRdb's table is partial and in-frame only. The table records 19,000 or so clones, roughly three fifths of them present only once. Specified treatment: treatment-naive control, cytoreductive nephrectomy. The sample was tumor tissue, taken from a patient whose treatment was nephrectomy without radiotherapy. The receptors were sampled from a man in his fifties or sixties with renal cell carcinoma.

This clone was seen a handful of times. This chain links TRBV11-1 with TRBJ2-1, with D hard to call. Trimming removed 5 bases at V and 9 bases at J, with 11 bases between. There are 12 residues in the CDR3. Germline lookup yields CDR1 SGHAT and CDR2 FQDESV (reference sequence). The CDR3 loop is CASSLNRGEQFF. Here the CDR3 DNA reads TGTGCCAGCAGCCTTAACAGAGGTGAGCAGTTCTTC.

The chain couples TRBV25-1 to TRBJ1-1; D is ambiguous. The CDR3 is made up of 13 amino acids. V dropped 3 bases and J dropped 0 bases, with 5 bases sitting between them. Germline V gene lookup returns CDR1 MGHDK and CDR2 SYGVNS. The DNA of the CDR3 is TGTGCCAGCAGTGACCTGGTGAACACTGAAGCTTTCTTT. Translation gives CASSDLVNTEAFF.

This chain connects TRBV19 to TRBJ1-2; a possible D gene is TRBD1 (6 bases). There are 14 residues in the CDR3. The V and J ends lost 4 bases and 5 bases respectively, with 14 bases between them. Germline values: CDR1 LNHDA, CDR2 SQIVND (reference sequence). The CDR3 nucleotides are TGTGCCAGTAGTACTCAACAGGGATCTTATGGCTACACCTTC. Its protein is CASSTQQGSYGYTF.

This chain joins TRBV13 and TRBJ2-5; D not resolved. Germline V lookup: CDR1 PRHDT, CDR2 FYEKMQ (reference sequence). V lost 1 base to trimming and J lost 5 bases, with 11 bases between them. The CDR3 runs to 14 residues. The CDR3 loop reads CASSLVRETETQYF. In DNA form, the CDR3 reads TGTGCCAGCAGCTTAGTAAGGGAAACGGAGACCCAGTACTTC.

In its sample, this clone was seen a few times. This rearrangement joins TRBV18 to TRBJ1-2, with 9 positions matching TRBD1. V lost 3 bases to trimming and J lost 0 bases; unmatched junction nucleotides: 5. Germline CDR1 KGHSH, CDR2 LQKENI. CDR3 length: 16 amino acids. The CDR3 sequence is CASSPGQGGSNYGYTF. As DNA, the CDR3 is TGTGCCAGCTCACCGGGACAGGGAGGTTCTAACTATGGCTACACCTTC.

The gene calls are TRBV4-1 and TRBJ1-5; D remains unclear. The CDR3 loop spans 13 amino acids. Germline V gene lookup returns CDR1 MGHRA and CDR2 YSYEKL. The germline V and J ends were trimmed by 1 base and 5 bases, with 6 bases remaining between them. The CDR3 sequence: CASSQVSDQPQHF. CDR3 nucleotide sequence: TGCGCCAGCAGCCAAGTCTCCGATCAGCCCCAGCATTTT.

The chain joins TRBV9 to TRBJ2-7, with 9 bases fitting TRBD1. Germline V CDR1 and CDR2: SGDLS, YYNGEE. Trimming took 3 bases from V and 6 from J; bases not matched to a gene: 10. This CDR3 contains 15 residues. CDR3 sequence: CASSDLSGTGSEQYF. The CDR3 DNA follows: TGTGCCAGCAGCGACCTTTCCGGGACAGGGTCCGAGCAGTACTTC.

The chain couples TRBV2 to TRBJ2-7; D unresolved. CDR1 SNHLY and CDR2 FYNNEI come from the germline V gene. The length of the CDR3 is 16 residues. Trimming stripped 0 bases from V and 0 bases from J, with 12 bases between. The CDR3 DNA is TGTGCCAGCAGTGAAGCGGGGTCAGCTAGCTCCTACGAGCAGTACTTC. Encoded protein: CASSEAGSASSYEQYF.

This clone was observed a single time. The V and J genes are TRBV6-5 and TRBJ2-7; D not resolved. The V and J ends lost 3 bases and 0 bases respectively, with 9 bases between them. Germline CDR1 and CDR2: MNHEY and SVGAGI. The CDR3 has 14 residues. The CDR3 loop is CASSYKGHSYEQYF. The CDR3 nucleotides read TGTGCCAGCAGTTATAAAGGGCACTCCTACGAGCAGTACTTC.